Listed below are T cell receptor beta chains from one sample, sequenced in a study of blood T cells in healthy people across ages. TCRdb re-analysed the 5' RACE reads in MiXCR, keeping a single row per CDR3 protein. The table includes 600,000 to 650,000 distinct CDR3 sequences, roughly 58% detected once. Input material: blood. The receptors derive from a man aged 60 to 75 in good health. Both conserved end residues are trimmed from each CDR3. Each record gives: J gene, V gene, clone size, D gene, CDR3 protein. A D gene is named only where the DNA matches it firmly. Clone size is given for some rows only: seen once, a few or many times, or a class if the clone is expanded.

TRBJ2-5 | TRBV11-2 | - | TRBD1 | ASSAADRGIEETQY
TRBJ2-7 | TRBV11-2 | - | - | ASTAQGISYEQY
TRBJ1-2 | TRBV7-2 | few | - | ASSSPGGYGYT
TRBJ1-1 | TRBV7-2 | - | TRBD1 | ASSLSLQGSRAF
TRBJ2-5 | TRBV2 | few | TRBD2 | ASSDAGGAQETQY
TRBJ2-3 | TRBV9 | - | - | ASSERLTSTDTQY
TRBJ2-7 | TRBV28 | - | TRBD2 | ASRRTSRYEQY
TRBJ2-3 | TRBV4-2 | - | TRBD1 | ASSQDLDRGTHTQY
TRBJ2-6 | TRBV24-1 | few | - | ATSDSPGRGPTRSGANVLT
TRBJ2-3 | TRBV5-1 | - | TRBD2 | ASRGSGGAPWTQY
TRBJ1-3 | TRBV9 | - | - | ASSVGDSSSGNTIY
TRBJ2-7 | TRBV27 | - | - | ASSTHTKWPNEQY
TRBJ2-7 | TRBV20-1 | - | - | SARVQGGYEQY
TRBJ1-2 | TRBV6-6 | - | TRBD1 | ASSLQGAGYT
TRBJ2-5 | TRBV20-1 | - | - | SGQRAGVRETQY
TRBJ2-4 | TRBV4-1 | few | - | ASSQGDLAKNIQY
TRBJ2-1 | TRBV6-5 | - | TRBD2 | ASSRSGAHYNEQF
TRBJ2-7 | TRBV5-1 | - | TRBD1 | ASSFRDSQSSYEQY
TRBJ1-5 | TRBV27 | - | - | ASRINRAQPQH
TRBJ2-2 | TRBV29-1 | - | TRBD1 | SVGDRGGNTGELF
TRBJ2-1 | TRBV12-3/TRBV12-4 | - | TRBD2 | ASRPTAGGYNEQF
TRBJ1-5 | TRBV29-1 | - | TRBD1 | SVTTGQGNQPQH
TRBJ2-5 | TRBV11-2 | - | TRBD2 | ASSLPGGLEETQY
TRBJ1-2 | TRBV20-1 | few | - | SASPPGGGYT